Presented here are 9 T cell receptor beta chains from one specimen sequenced in a study of blood T cell repertoires in COVID-19. Profiled with immunoSEQ multiplex PCR; TCRdb holds only in-frame clones, not every one. The sample holds roughly 240,000 clones, approximately 85% seen once. Material: peripheral blood. The source of these receptors is a man aged 45-65 years with COVID-19, enrolled during active disease.

The chain combines TRBV10-2 with TRBJ2-1; the D gene is possibly TRBD2 (6 bases). V shed 2 bases and J shed 6 bases, with 8 bases lying between them. The CDR3 spans 13 residues. Germline lookup yields CDR1 WSHSY and CDR2 SAAADI. The CDR3 here is CASSEGGGNEQFF. Written as DNA, the CDR3 is TGCGCCAGCAGTGAGGGGGGAGGCAATGAGCAGTTCTTC.

CDR3 amino acids: CASSSGTGTNSPLHF. The CDR3 DNA sequence: TGTGCCAGCAGCTCCGGGACAGGGACAAATTCACCCCTCCACTTT. The chain is built from TRBV9 and TRBJ1-6; 9 bases map to TRBD1. With 4 bases clipped from V and 7 bases from J, the junction kept 6 bases outside the gene matches. CDR3 size: 15 residues. Germline values: CDR1 SGDLS, CDR2 YYNGEE.

The chain recombines TRBV25-1 with TRBJ1-1, with unresolved D. V dropped 6 bases and J dropped 10 bases, with 9 bases sitting between them. This CDR3 is built from 10 residues. CDR1 is MGHDK, CDR2 SYGVNS, per germline. This CDR3 is CASREPVAFF. The CDR3 region has the DNA TGTGCCAGCAGGGAACCTGTAGCTTTCTTT.

The chain combines TRBV18 with TRBJ2-7, with 11 bases matching TRBD1. CDR1 is KGHSH, CDR2 LQKENI, per germline. Trimming at V came to 5 bases and at J to 6 bases, leaving 18 bases not matched to a gene. The CDR3 length is 18 residues. The chain's CDR3 is CASSSKTAGQGELGEQYF. The CDR3 nucleotides read TGTGCCAGCTCATCTAAAACCGCGGGACAGGGGGAACTCGGCGAGCAGTACTTC.

The chain links TRBV10-3 to TRBJ2-2; tentatively, D is TRBD1 (5 bases). Germline CDR1 and CDR2: ENHRY and SYGVKD. This CDR3 region has 14 residues. The V gene lost 10 bases and the J gene lost 2 bases, with 14 bases spanning the gap. In DNA, the CDR3 is TGTGCCACAGCGACAGATCAAAACACCGGGGAGCTGTTTTTT. Protein sequence: CATATDQNTGELFF.

The V and J genes are TRBV5-1 and TRBJ2-1; D is unresolved. The CDR3 covers 16 residues. Germline V gene lookup returns CDR1 SGHRS and CDR2 YFSETQ. Trimming took 1 base from V and 5 from J, leaving 16 bases between them. The CDR3 DNA sequence: TGCGCCAGCAGCTTGTTGTCCCCAAGCAGGAACAATGAGCAGTTCTTC. Its protein is CASSLLSPSRNNEQFF.

The chain has TRBV9 and TRBJ2-5, with TRBD1 matching over 9 bases. This CDR3 region has 14 residues. Germline lookup yields CDR1 SGDLS and CDR2 YYNGEE. V trimming: 2 bases; J trimming: 4 bases; junction bases outside the gene matches: 3. CDR3 residues: CASSVGTGIETQYF. CDR3 in DNA: TGTGCCAGCAGCGTCGGGACAGGGATAGAGACCCAGTACTTC.

The V and J genes are TRBV5-6 and TRBJ2-7; 8 nucleotides agree with TRBD2. Germline V gene data show CDR1 as SGHDT and CDR2 as YYEEEE. V trimming: 1 base; J trimming: 4 bases; junction bases outside the gene matches: 7. The CDR3 extends over 15 amino acids. The CDR3 loop is CASSLWAGGLYEQYF. The CDR3 DNA is TGTGCCAGCAGCTTGTGGGCGGGGGGCCTTTACGAGCAGTACTTC.

This clone has just a few counts. The rearrangement links TRBV19 to TRBJ1-5, with D maybe TRBD1 (5 bases). V gave up 2 bases and J gave up 1 base, with 9 bases separating them. The CDR3 runs 15 residues. Per the germline V gene, CDR1 is LNHDA and CDR2 is SQIVND (reference sequence). Written as DNA, the CDR3 is TGTGCCAGTAGTATATGGGGGGAAAGCAATCAGCCCCAGCATTTT. Translating it yields CASSIWGESNQPQHF.